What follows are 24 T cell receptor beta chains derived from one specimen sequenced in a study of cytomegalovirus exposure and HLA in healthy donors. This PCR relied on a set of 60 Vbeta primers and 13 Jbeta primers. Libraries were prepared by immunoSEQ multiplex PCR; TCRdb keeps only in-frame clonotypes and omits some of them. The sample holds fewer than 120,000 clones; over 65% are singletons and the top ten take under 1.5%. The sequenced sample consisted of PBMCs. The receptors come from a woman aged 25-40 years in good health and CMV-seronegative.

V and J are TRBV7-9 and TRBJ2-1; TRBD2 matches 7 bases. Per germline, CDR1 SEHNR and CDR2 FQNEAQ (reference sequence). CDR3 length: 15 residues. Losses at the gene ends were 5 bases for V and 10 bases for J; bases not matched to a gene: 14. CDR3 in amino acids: CASSPHSTSTIEQFF. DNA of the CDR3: TGTGCCAGCAGCCCCCACTCGACTAGCACCATCGAGCAGTTCTTC.

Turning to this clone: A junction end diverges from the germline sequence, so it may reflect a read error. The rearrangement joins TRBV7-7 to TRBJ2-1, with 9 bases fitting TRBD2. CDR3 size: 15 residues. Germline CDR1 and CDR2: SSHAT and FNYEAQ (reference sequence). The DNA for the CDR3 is TGTGCTAGCAGCTTAGAGCGGGGGGCCTACAATGAGCAGTTCTTC. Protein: CASSLERGAYNEQFF.

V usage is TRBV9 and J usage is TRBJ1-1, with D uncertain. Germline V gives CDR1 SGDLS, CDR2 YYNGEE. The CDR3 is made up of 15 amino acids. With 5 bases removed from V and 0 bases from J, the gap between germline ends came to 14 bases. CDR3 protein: CASSNERGLNTEAFF. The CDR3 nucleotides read TGTGCCAGCAGTAATGAACGGGGTTTGAACACTGAAGCTTTCTTT.

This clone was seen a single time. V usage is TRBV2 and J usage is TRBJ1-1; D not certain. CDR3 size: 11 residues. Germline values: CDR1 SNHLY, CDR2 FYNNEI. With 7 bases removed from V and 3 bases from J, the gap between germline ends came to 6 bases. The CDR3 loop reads CASIGYTEAFF. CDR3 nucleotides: TGTGCCAGCATCGGTTACACTGAAGCTTTCTTT.

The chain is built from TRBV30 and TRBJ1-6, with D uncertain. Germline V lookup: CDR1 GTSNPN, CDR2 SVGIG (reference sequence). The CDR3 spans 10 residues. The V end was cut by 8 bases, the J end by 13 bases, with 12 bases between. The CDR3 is CALKNGPLHF. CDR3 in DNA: TGTGCCCTCAAGAACGGGCCCCTCCACTTT.

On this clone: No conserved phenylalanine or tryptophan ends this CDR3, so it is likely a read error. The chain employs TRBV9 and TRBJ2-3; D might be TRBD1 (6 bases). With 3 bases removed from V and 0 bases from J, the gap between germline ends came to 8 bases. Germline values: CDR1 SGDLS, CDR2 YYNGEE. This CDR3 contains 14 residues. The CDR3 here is CASSDDRSTDTQYV. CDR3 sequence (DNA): TGTGCCAGCAGCGACGACAGGAGCACAGATACGCAGTATGTT.

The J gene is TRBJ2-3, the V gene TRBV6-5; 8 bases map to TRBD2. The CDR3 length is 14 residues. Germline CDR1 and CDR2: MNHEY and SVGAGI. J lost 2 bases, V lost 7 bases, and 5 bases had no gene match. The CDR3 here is CASTLAGPTDTQYF. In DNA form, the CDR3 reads TGTGCCAGCACCTTAGCGGGGCCCACAGATACGCAGTATTTT.

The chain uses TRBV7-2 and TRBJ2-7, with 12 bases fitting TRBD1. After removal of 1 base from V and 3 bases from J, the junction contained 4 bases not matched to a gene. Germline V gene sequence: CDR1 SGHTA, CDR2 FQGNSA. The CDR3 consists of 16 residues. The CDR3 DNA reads TGTGCCAGCAGCTTAGGAGGGACAGGGGGCTTCTACGAGCAGTACTTC. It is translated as CASSLGGTGGFYEQYF.

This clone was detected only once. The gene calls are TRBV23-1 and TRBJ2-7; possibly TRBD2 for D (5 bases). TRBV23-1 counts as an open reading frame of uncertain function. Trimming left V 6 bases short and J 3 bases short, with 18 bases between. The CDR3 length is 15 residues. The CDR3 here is CASRLHHPRDYEQYF. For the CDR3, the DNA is TGCGCCAGCAGACTACACCATCCCCGGGACTACGAGCAGTACTTC.

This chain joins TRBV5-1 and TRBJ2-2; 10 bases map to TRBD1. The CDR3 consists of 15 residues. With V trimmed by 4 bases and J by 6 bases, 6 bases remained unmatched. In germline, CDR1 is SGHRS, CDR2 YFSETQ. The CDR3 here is CASSPDRGVPGELFF. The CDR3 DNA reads TGCGCCAGCAGCCCGGACAGGGGGGTACCCGGGGAGCTGTTTTTT.

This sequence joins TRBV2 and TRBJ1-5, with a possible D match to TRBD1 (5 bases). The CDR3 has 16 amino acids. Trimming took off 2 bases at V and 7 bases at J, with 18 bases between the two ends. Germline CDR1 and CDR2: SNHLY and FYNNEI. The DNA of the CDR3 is TGTGCCAGCAGTGAACAGGGACTAATAGGATACCAGCCCCAGCATTTT. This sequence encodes CASSEQGLIGYQPQHF. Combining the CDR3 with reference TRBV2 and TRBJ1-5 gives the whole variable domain EPEVTQTPSHQVTQMGQEVILRCVPISNHLYFYWYRQILGQKVEFLVSFYNNEISEKSEIFDDQFSVERPDGSNFTLKIRSTKLEDSAMYFCASSEQGLIGYQPQHFGDGTRLSIL.

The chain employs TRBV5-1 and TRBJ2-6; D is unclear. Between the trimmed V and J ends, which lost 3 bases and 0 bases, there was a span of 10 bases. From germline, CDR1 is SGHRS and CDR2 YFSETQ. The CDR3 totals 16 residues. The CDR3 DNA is TGCGCCAGCAGCTCGGGTGCTAACTCTGGGGCCAACGTCCTGACTTTC. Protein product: CASSSGANSGANVLTF.

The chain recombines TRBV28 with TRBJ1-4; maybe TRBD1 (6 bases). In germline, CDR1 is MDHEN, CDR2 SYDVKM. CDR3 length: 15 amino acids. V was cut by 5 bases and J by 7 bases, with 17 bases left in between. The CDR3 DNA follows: TGTGCCAGCAGTGTACAGACAGGCTGGGGTGAAAAACTGTTTTTT. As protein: CASSVQTGWGEKLFF. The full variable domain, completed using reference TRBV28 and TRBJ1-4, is DVKVTQSSRYLVKRTGEKVFLECVQDMDHENMFWYRQDPGLGLRLIYFSYDVKMKEKGDIPEGYSVSREKKERFSLILESASTNQTSMYLCASSVQTGWGEKLFFGSGTQLSVL.

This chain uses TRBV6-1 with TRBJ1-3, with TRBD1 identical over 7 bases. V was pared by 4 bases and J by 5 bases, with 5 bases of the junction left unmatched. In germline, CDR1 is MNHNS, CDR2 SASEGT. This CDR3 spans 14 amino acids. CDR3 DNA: TGTGCCAGCAGTGTAAGGACAGGACGAAACACCATATATTTT. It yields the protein CASSVRTGRNTIYF.

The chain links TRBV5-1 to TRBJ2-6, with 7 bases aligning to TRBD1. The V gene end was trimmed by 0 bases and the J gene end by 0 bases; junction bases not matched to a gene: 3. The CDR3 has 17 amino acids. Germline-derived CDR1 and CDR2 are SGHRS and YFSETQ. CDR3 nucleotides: TGCGCCAGCAGCTTGGGACAGGGCCCCTCTGGGGCCAACGTCCTGACTTTC. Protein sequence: CASSLGQGPSGANVLTF.

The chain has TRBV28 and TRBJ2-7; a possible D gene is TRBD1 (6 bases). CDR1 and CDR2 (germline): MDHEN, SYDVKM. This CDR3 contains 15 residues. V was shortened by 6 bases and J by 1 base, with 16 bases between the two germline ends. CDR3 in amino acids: CASRSSGTLSYEQYF. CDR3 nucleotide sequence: TGTGCCAGCAGGTCTTCCGGGACACTTTCCTACGAGCAGTACTTC. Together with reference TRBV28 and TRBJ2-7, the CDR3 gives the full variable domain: DVKVTQSSRYLVKRTGEKVFLECVQDMDHENMFWYRQDPGLGLRLIYFSYDVKMKEKGDIPEGYSVSREKKERFSLILESASTNQTSMYLCASRSSGTLSYEQYFGPGTRLTVT.

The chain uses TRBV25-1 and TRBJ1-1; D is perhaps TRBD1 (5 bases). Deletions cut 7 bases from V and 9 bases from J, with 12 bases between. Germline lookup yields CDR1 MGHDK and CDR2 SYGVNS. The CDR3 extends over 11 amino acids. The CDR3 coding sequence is TGTGCCAGCATCGGGGGTTTTCAAGCTTTCTTT. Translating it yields CASIGGFQAFF.

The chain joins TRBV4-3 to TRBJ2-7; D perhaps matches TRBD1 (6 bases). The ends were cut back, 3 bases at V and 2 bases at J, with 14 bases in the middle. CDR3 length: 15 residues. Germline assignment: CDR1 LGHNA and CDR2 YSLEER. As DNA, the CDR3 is TGCGCCAGCAGCCATCACCGGGACACCACCTACGAGCAGTACTTC. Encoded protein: CASSHHRDTTYEQYF.

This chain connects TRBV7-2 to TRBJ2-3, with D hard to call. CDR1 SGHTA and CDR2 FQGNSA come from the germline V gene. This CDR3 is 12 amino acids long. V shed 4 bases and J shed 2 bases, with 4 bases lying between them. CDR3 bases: TGTGCCAGCAGCTCGTCCACAGATACGCAGTATTTT. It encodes CASSSSTDTQYF.

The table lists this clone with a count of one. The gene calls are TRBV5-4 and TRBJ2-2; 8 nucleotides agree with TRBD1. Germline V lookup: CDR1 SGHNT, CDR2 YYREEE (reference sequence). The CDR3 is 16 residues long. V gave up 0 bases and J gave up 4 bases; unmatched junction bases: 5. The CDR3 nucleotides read TGTGCCAGCAGCTTGGGGACAGGGTCCGTCACCGGGGAGCTGTTTTTT. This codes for CASSLGTGSVTGELFF. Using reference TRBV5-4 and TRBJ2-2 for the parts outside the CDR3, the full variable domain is ETGVTQSPTHLIKTRGQQVTLRCSSQSGHNTVSWYQQALGQGPQFIFQYYREEENGRGNFPPRFSGLQFPNYSSELNVNALELDDSALYLCASSLGTGSVTGELFFGEGSRLTVL.

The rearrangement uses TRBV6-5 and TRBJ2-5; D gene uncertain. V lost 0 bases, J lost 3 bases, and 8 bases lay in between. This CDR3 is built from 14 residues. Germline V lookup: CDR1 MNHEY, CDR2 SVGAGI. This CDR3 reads CASSYSGLEETQYF. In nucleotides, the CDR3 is TGTGCCAGCAGTTACTCTGGCCTTGAAGAGACCCAGTACTTC.

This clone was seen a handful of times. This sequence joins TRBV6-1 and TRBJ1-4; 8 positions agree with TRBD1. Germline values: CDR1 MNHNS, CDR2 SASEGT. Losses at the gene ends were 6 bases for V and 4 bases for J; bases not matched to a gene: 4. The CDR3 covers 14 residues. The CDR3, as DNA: TGTGCCAGCAGAGGGACAGGAGGTAATGAAAAACTGTTTTTT. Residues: CASRGTGGNEKLFF.

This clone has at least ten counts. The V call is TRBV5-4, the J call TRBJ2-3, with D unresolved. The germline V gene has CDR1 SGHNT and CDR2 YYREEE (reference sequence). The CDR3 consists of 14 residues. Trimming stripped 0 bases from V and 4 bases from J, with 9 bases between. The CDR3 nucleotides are TGTGCCAGCAGCTTGGCCGGGTTCGCAGATACGCAGTATTTT. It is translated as CASSLAGFADTQYF.

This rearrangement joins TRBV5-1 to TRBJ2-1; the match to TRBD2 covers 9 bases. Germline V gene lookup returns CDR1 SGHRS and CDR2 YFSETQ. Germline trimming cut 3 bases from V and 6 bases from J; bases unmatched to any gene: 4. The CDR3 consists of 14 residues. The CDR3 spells CASSYSSGANEQFF. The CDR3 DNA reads TGCGCCAGCAGCTACTCTAGCGGGGCCAATGAGCAGTTCTTC.